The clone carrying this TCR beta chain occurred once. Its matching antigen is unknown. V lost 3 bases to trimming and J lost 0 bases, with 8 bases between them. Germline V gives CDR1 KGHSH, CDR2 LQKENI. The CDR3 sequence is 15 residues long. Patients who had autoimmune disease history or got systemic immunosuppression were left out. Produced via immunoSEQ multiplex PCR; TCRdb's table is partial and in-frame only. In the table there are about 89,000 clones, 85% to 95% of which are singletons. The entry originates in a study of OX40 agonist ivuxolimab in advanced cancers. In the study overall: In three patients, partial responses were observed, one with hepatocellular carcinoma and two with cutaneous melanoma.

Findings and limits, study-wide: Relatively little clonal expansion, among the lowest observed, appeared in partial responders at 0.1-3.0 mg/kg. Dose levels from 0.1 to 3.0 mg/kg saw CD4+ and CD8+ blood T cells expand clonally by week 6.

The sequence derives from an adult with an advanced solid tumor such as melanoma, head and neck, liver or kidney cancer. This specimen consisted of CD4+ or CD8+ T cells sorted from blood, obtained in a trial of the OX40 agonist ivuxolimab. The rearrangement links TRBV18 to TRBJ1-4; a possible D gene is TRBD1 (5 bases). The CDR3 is CASSPTASTNEKLFF. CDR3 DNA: TGTGCCAGCTCACCGACAGCATCAACTAATGAAAAACTGTTTTTT.